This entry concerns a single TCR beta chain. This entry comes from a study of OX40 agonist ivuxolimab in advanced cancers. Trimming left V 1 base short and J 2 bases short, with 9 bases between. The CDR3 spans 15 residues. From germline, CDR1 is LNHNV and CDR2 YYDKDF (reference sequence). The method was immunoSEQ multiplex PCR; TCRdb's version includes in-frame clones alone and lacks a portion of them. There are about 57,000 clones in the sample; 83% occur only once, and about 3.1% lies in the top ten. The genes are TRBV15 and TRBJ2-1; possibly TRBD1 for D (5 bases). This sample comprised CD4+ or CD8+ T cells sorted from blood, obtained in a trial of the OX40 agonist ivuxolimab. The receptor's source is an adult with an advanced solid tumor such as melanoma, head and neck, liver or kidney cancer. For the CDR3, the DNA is TGTGCCACCAGCAGAGGGGCAGGGACCTACAATGAGCAGTTCTTC. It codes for CATSRGAGTYNEQFF.